These 28 T cell receptor beta chains came from one sample sequenced in a study of immune heterogeneity within non-small cell lung tumors (dated by TCRdb to about 2018). Sequencing took place on a HiSeq X Ten. The TCR beta CDR3 region was amplified with a multiplex PCR system, in which a first round of 9 to 10 cycles was run using 32 V-gene forward and 13 J-gene reverse primers. TCRdb trimmed the raw reads at Q25, called clones with MiXCR and kept productive beta chains. Entries that share a CDR3 protein sequence are merged under the most common genes and DNA. A total of just over 15,000 distinct CDR3 sequences appear in this sample, less than 35% of them only once. About 4.3% of the sample goes to the ten largest clones. The TCR template was genomic DNA extracted from bulk tumor tissue, and about 0.6 ug of gDNA was amplified for each sample. During surgery, several biopsies were collected from each primary tumor and placed as far from one another as possible within the tumor mass. The study cohort was described as untreated, and patients were newly diagnosed NSCLC cases undergoing curative surgery.

Sequenced material: lung tumor tissue. The source is a man between 35 and 55 years old with non-small cell lung cancer.

The chain links TRBV20-1 to TRBJ1-4, with D perhaps TRBD1 (5 bases). V gave up 3 bases and J gave up 6 bases, with 14 bases separating them. The CDR3 is 14 amino acids. Germline loops: CDR1 DFQATT, CDR2 SNEGSKA (reference sequence). As DNA, the CDR3 is TGCAGTGCTAGCCGACCGGACAATGATGAAAAACTGTTTTTT. It is translated as CSASRPDNDEKLFF.

A few counts support this clonotype. V is TRBV9 and J is TRBJ1-1, with D unclear. With 0 bases removed from V and 4 bases from J, the gap between germline ends came to 7 bases. Germline V CDR1 and CDR2: SGDLS, YYNGEE. The CDR3 totals 13 residues. DNA for the CDR3: TGTGCCAGCAGCGTAGAGCAGGCCACTGAAGCTTTCTTT. This translates into CASSVEQATEAFF.

Remarks on this clonotype: It may be a read error: a sequence one base away is much more abundant. The chain uses TRBV27 and TRBJ1-1; 7 bases fit TRBD1. The CDR3 consists of 14 residues. From germline, CDR1 is MNHEY and CDR2 SMNVEV (reference sequence). In DNA, the CDR3 is TGTGCCAGCAGTTTAGAGGGGGCCGGGACTGAATCTTTCTTT. Translating gives CASSLEGAGTESFF.

Comments on this clonotype: Germline and junction disagree at one end, which may indicate a read error. The V call is TRBV7-2, the J call TRBJ1-5; unclear D gene. This CDR3 has 13 residues. CDR1 is SGHTA, CDR2 FQGNSA, per germline. This CDR3 is CASILAMNQSQHF. Here the CDR3 DNA reads TGTGCCAGCATCTTAGCTATGAATCAGTCCCAGCATTTT.

This clonotype has a handful of counts. V gene TRBV7-2 combines with J gene TRBJ2-1; 7 bases are a match to TRBD2. After removal of 5 bases from V and 7 bases from J, the junction contained 8 bases not matched to a gene. CDR3 length: 14 residues. The germline CDR1 and CDR2 sequences are SGHTA and FQGNSA. CDR3 sequence: CASSPRTRPNEQFF. CDR3 nucleotide sequence: TGTGCCAGCAGCCCGCGGACTAGGCCAAATGAGCAGTTCTTC.

The chain recombines TRBV6-6 with TRBJ1-2, with D perhaps matching TRBD1 (5 bases). This CDR3 region has 17 residues. Germline lookup yields CDR1 MNHNY and CDR2 SVGAGI (reference sequence). Between the trimmed V and J ends, which lost 2 bases and 0 bases, there was a span of 16 bases. In DNA form, the CDR3 reads TGTGCCAGCAGTTACAAAGACAGCCCTCAAGCTAACTATGGCTACACCTTC. Its translation: CASSYKDSPQANYGYTF.

About this clonotype: A much larger clonotype is one base distant, so this may be a read error. The chain is built from TRBV12-5 and TRBJ1-1; D is possibly TRBD1 (6 bases). Looked up from germline, CDR1 is LGHNT and CDR2 is FRNRAP. The CDR3 is made up of 13 amino acids. Written as DNA, the CDR3 is TGTGCTAGTGTTGGACAGACGAACTCTGAAGCTTTCTTT. This codes for CASVGQTNSEAFF.

As for this clonotype: A much larger clone differs from this one at a single base, so this may be a read error. The chain is built from TRBV12-3 or TRBV12-4 and TRBJ1-1, with D unclear. The CDR3 covers 14 residues. The CDR3 DNA is TGTGCCAGCACCCGGGGAGGCTCGAACACTGAATCTTTCTTT. As protein: CASTRGGSNTESFF.

This clonotype was picked up many times. The V and J genes are TRBV10-3 and TRBJ2-1; TRBD2 matches at 7 bases. Germline V gene lookup returns CDR1 ENHRY and CDR2 SYGVKD. The CDR3 length is 14 residues. V lost 3 bases, J lost 4 bases, and 3 bases stayed unmatched. As DNA, the CDR3 is TGTGCCATCAGTGATGCTAGCGGATACAATGAGCAGTTCTTC. Its translation is CAISDASGYNEQFF.

The chain joins TRBV4-2 to TRBJ2-7; D is ambiguous. Looked up from germline, CDR1 is LGHNA and CDR2 is YNFKEQ. V was pared by 0 bases and J by 2 bases, with 8 bases between. The CDR3 has 14 residues. The CDR3: CASSQDITPYEQYF. CDR3 coding DNA: TGTGCCAGCAGCCAAGATATCACGCCCTACGAGCAGTACTTC.

This clonotype came up many times. This chain uses TRBV11-1 with TRBJ2-1; D call uncertain. Trimming took off 1 base at V and 9 bases at J, with 4 bases between the two ends. Germline CDR1 and CDR2: SGHAT and FQDESV (reference sequence). The CDR3 contains 11 residues. CDR3 coding DNA: TGTGCCAGCAGCTTAGGGGGTGAGCAGTTCTTC. It codes for CASSLGGEQFF.

At least ten counts were recorded for this clonotype. The rearrangement uses TRBV28 and TRBJ2-1; the D is unclear. The germline V gene has CDR1 MDHEN and CDR2 SYDVKM. The V and J ends lost 7 bases and 9 bases respectively, with 10 bases between them. The CDR3 extends over 11 amino acids. In DNA, the CDR3 is TGTGCCAGCAACATGGCAGGTGAGCAGTTCTTC. Translation: CASNMAGEQFF.

Concerning this clonotype: With a much larger clone just one base away, this may be a read error. V gene TRBV19 combines with J gene TRBJ2-3; 13 bases match TRBD2. Germline loops: CDR1 LNHDA, CDR2 SQIVND (reference sequence). This CDR3 comprises 20 residues. The CDR3 DNA is TGTGGCAGTAGTAGAAGGGACCTCCTGACTAGCGGGAGGCCGGAAGATACGCAGTATTTT. Its translation is CGSSRRDLLTSGRPEDTQYF.

This clonotype showed up many times. CDR3: CASSSGTIYGYTF. For the CDR3, the DNA is TGTGCCAGCAGCTCCGGGACCATCTATGGCTACACCTTC. The V gene is TRBV6-2 or TRBV6-3, the J gene TRBJ1-2; D perhaps matches TRBD1 (5 bases). Looked up from germline, CDR1 is MNHEY and CDR2 is SVGEGT. The CDR3 has 13 residues. Trimming cost V 6 bases and J 4 bases, with 12 bases left between them.

This clonotype was counted between two and nine times. The chain carries TRBV5-1 and TRBJ1-6; a weak D match, TRBD1 (5 bases). The germline V and J ends were trimmed by 4 bases and 7 bases, with 18 bases remaining between them. This CDR3 spans 16 amino acids. In germline, CDR1 is SGHRS, CDR2 YFSETQ. This CDR3 is CASSPTIRGINSPLHF. The CDR3 coding sequence is TGCGCCAGCAGCCCCACTATCCGGGGGATAAATTCACCCCTCCACTTT.

This rearrangement joins TRBV5-1 to TRBJ2-7; D is perhaps TRBD2 (8 bases). Germline V lookup: CDR1 SGHRS, CDR2 YFSETQ. The CDR3 runs to 17 residues. Trimming took off 3 bases at V and 0 bases at J, with 19 bases between the two ends. The CDR3 sequence: CASSSGGGTASSYEQYF. DNA of the CDR3: TGCGCCAGCAGCTCGGGGGGGGGGACAGCGAGCTCCTACGAGCAGTACTTC.

Concerning this clonotype itself: A single base separates this from a much larger clone, so it may be a read error. CDR3 nucleotides: TGTGCCAGTAGTACTCAGAACATGGGTACGCGGTATTTT. Translating it yields CASSTQNMGTRYF. This chain joins TRBV19 and TRBJ2-3; no clear D. The length of the CDR3 is 13 residues. From germline, CDR1 is LNHDA and CDR2 SQIVND (reference sequence).

V usage is TRBV5-1 and J usage is TRBJ2-1; TRBD1 matches 9 bases. From germline, CDR1 is SGHRS and CDR2 YFSETQ. This CDR3 has 17 amino acids. Losses at the gene ends were 4 bases for V and 4 bases for J; bases not matched to a gene: 12. CDR3 sequence reads: CASSRKTGTGQYNEQFF. CDR3 bases: TGCGCCAGCAGCAGGAAAACCGGGACAGGGCAATACAATGAGCAGTTCTTC.

This clonotype is judged medium-sized (0.01 to 0.1%). The chain uses TRBV20-1 and TRBJ2-3, with D perhaps assigned TRBD1 or TRBD2 (5 bases each). The length of the CDR3 is 15 residues. Trimming removed 0 bases at V and 1 base at J, with 11 bases between. Per the germline V gene, CDR1 is DFQATT and CDR2 is SNEGSKA (reference sequence). The CDR3 loop is CSARDEGWRTDTQYF. The CDR3 coding sequence is TGCAGTGCTAGAGATGAGGGGTGGCGCACAGATACGCAGTATTTT.

This clonotype has ten or more counts. The gene calls are TRBV20-1 and TRBJ2-7, with a possible D match to TRBD1 (5 bases). The V and J ends lost 5 bases and 6 bases respectively, with 23 bases between them. The germline gives CDR1 DFQATT, CDR2 SNEGSKA (reference sequence). The CDR3 totals 15 residues. The CDR3 region is CSAPTIGQSAGEQYF. The CDR3 coding sequence is TGCAGTGCTCCTACAATTGGACAATCCGCCGGCGAGCAGTACTTC.

The chain has TRBV11-2 and TRBJ1-4; 7 bases agree with TRBD1. The CDR3 contains 15 residues. The ends lost 2 bases at V and 5 bases at J; junction bases unmatched: 5. Germline V lookup: CDR1 SGHAT, CDR2 FQNNGV. CDR3 sequence reads: CASSLTGTVNEKLFF. CDR3 DNA sequence: TGTGCCAGCAGCTTAACCGGGACAGTCAATGAAAAACTGTTTTTT.

This clonotype was counted many times. The gene calls are TRBV28 and TRBJ1-1, with D possibly being TRBD1 (6 bases). Germline lookup yields CDR1 MDHEN and CDR2 SYDVKM. The V and J ends lost 5 bases and 1 base respectively, with 14 bases between them. This CDR3 contains 15 residues. Written as DNA, the CDR3 is TGTGCCAGCAGTCCGGGAGGCAGGGGGAACACTGAAGCTTTCTTT. Amino acid sequence: CASSPGGRGNTEAFF.

The CDR3 DNA reads as TGTGCCAGCAGGCAGGGGGCTGGAACTGAAGCTTTCTTT. Amino acids: CASRQGAGTEAFF. The genes are TRBV6-2 or TRBV6-3 and TRBJ1-1; 8 bases are shared with TRBD1. Germline assignment: CDR1 MNHEY and CDR2 SVGEGT. CDR3 length: 13 amino acids. The J segment lost 5 bases and the V segment lost 6 bases, leaving 5 bases of the junction unmatched.

Of note for this clonotype: A much larger clone sits a single nucleotide away, making a read error possible. The chain employs TRBV13 and TRBJ2-4; D assignment may be TRBD1 or TRBD2 (6 bases each). Per germline, CDR1 PRHDT and CDR2 FYEKMQ (reference sequence). The CDR3 loop spans 17 amino acids. The CDR3, as DNA: TGTGCCGGCAGCTCCTTCGGGGGCTACTTAGCCAAAAACATTCAGTACTTC. Translated: CAGSSFGGYLAKNIQYF. Based on the CDR3 plus reference TRBV13 and TRBJ2-4, the full variable domain is AAGVIQSPRHLIKEKRETATLKCYPIPRHDTVYWYQQGPGQDPQFLISFYEKMQSDKGSIPDRFSAQQFSDYHSELNMSSLELGDSALYFCAGSSFGGYLAKNIQYFGAGTRLSVL.

Judged by abundance, this clonotype is medium-sized (0.01 to 0.1%). CDR3 loop: CASAAGSGNTIYF. In DNA, the CDR3 is TGTGCCAGTGCTGCGGGGTCTGGAAACACCATATATTTT. The chain uses TRBV19 and TRBJ1-3; no firm D call. The CDR3 is made up of 13 amino acids. Germline V CDR1 and CDR2: LNHDA, SQIVND (reference sequence). V was cut by 8 bases and J by 1 base, with 9 bases left in between.

This clonotype was picked up many times. This chain joins TRBV20-1 and TRBJ1-2; no reliable D call. The CDR3 covers 12 residues. Germline CDR1 is DFQATT and CDR2 is SNEGSKA (reference sequence). Trimming pared 3 bases from V and 2 bases from J, leaving 7 bases between. The DNA of the CDR3 is TGCAGTGCTAGCCGGGCCAACTATGGCTACACCTTC. Residues: CSASRANYGYTF.

This clonotype was counted ten times or more. The V and J genes are TRBV4-1 and TRBJ2-7; D gene ambiguous. The V gene lost 4 bases and the J gene lost 4 bases, with 17 bases spanning the gap. The CDR3 covers 15 residues. The germline CDR1 and CDR2 sequences are MGHRA and YSYEKL. CDR3: CASSPPAYPPYEQYF. In DNA form, the CDR3 reads TGCGCCAGCAGCCCCCCAGCCTACCCTCCATACGAGCAGTACTTC.

In the case of this clonotype: A much larger clone sits a single nucleotide away, making a read error possible. The chain employs TRBV20-1 and TRBJ2-7, with 9 bases matching TRBD1. Germline values: CDR1 DFQATT, CDR2 SNEGSKA (reference sequence). This CDR3 region has 14 residues. The CDR3 loop reads CSATVQGAQGEHYF. The CDR3, as DNA: TGCAGTGCAACCGTACAGGGGGCTCAAGGTGAGCACTACTTC.